These T cell receptor beta chains were read from a single sample in a study of blood T cells in healthy people across ages. In TCRdb, the 5' RACE reads were re-called with MiXCR into one record per CDR3 protein. This sample has 1.5 million to 1.9 million distinct CDR3 sequences, with roughly 43% found just once. Input material: blood. The source of these receptors is a woman aged 18-30 years in good health. CDR3s include the opening cysteine and the closing phenylalanine or tryptophan. D genes are given only for firm matches. Size is stated for part of the rows, as once, few or many counts, or as a class when the clone is expanded.

j_gene,v_gene,d_gene,abundance,CDR3nt,CDR3aa
TRBJ1-2,TRBV13,.,.,TGTGCCAGCAGCCCGACGGGACGGCGAAACTATGGCTACACCTTC,CASSPTGRRNYGYTF
TRBJ2-1,TRBV29-1,.,.,TGCAGCGTTGACTGGGGCCCGGGCGATGAGCAGTTCTTC,CSVDWGPGDEQFF
TRBJ2-7,TRBV29-1,TRBD1,.,TGCAGCGTAGAGGACAGGCCGAGCTCCTACGAGCAGTACTTC,CSVEDRPSSYEQYF
TRBJ2-5,TRBV6-6,.,.,TGTGCCAGCGCACCAGGGTTGGAGACCCAGTACTTC,CASAPGLETQYF
TRBJ2-5,TRBV7-2,TRBD2,few,TGTGCCAGCAGCGGAAGGGGAACTAGCGACCAAGAGACCCAGTACTTC,CASSGRGTSDQETQYF
TRBJ2-2,TRBV20-1,TRBD1,.,TGCAGTGCTGACCTCCGACAGGGAAGGAACACCGGGGAGCTGTTTTTT,CSADLRQGRNTGELFF
TRBJ2-2,TRBV6-5,.,.,TGTGCCAGCAGCCCCCAGGAGGGAACGAACACCGGGGAGCTGTTTTTT,CASSPQEGTNTGELFF
TRBJ1-5,TRBV10-2,.,.,TGCGCCACCAGGACTTCCGGGGCAGCCCAGCATTTT,CATRTSGAAQHF
TRBJ2-7,TRBV9,TRBD2,few,TGTGCCAGCAGAGCCTCTGGGGGGGAGAGGATTTACGAGCAGTACTTC,CASRASGGERIYEQYF
TRBJ1-2,TRBV2,.,few,TGTGCCAGCAGCACCGGGAGTAACTATGGCTACACCTTC,CASSTGSNYGYTF
TRBJ1-4,TRBV7-9,.,.,TGTGCCAGCAGCTCAAGCCAGGACGGGGCTAATGAAAAACTGTTTTTT,CASSSSQDGANEKLFF
TRBJ1-1,TRBV27,.,.,TGTGCCAGCAGTACCGGGACGGAAACTGAAGCTTTCTTT,CASSTGTETEAFF
TRBJ2-4,TRBV2,.,.,TGTGCCAGAGGCTTAACGTACAATGAGCAGTACTTC,CARGLTYNEQYF
TRBJ2-1,TRBV20-1,TRBD2,few,TGCAGTGCTCGACTAAGGACTAGCGGGGACAATGAGCAGTTCTTC,CSARLRTSGDNEQFF
TRBJ2-6,TRBV6-5,.,.,TGTGCCAGCAGTTACTTGGGCAGGGCGAAGGATTACTCTGGGGCCAACGTCCTGACTTTC,CASSYLGRAKDYSGANVLTF
TRBJ2-1,TRBV12-3/TRBV12-4,.,.,TGTGCCAGCAGAGAACTAGAGGGGGGGCCGAATGAGCAGTTCTTC,CASRELEGGPNEQFF
TRBJ1-1,TRBV7-2,.,few,TGTGCCAGCAGCCGCCGGGGGTTGAACACTGAAGCTTTCTTT,CASSRRGLNTEAFF
TRBJ1-5,TRBV2,.,.,TGTGCCAGCACTCAAGGACGGGTTAGCAATCAGCCCCAGCATTTT,CASTQGRVSNQPQHF
TRBJ2-7,TRBV12-3/TRBV12-4,.,few,TGTGCCAGCAGTTTAAGTTTCGGGGCCTACGAGCAGTACTTC,CASSLSFGAYEQYF
TRBJ2-6,TRBV18,.,.,TGTGTCACCACCGACTCTGGGGCCAACGTCCTGACTTTC,CVTTDSGANVLTF
TRBJ2-1,TRBV6-2/TRBV6-3,TRBD2,.,TGTGCCAGCAGTCAAGGACTAGCGCTCGGCAATGAGCAGTTGTTC,CASSQGLALGNEQLF
TRBJ2-7,TRBV12-3/TRBV12-4,.,few,TGTGCCAGCAGAGAGGGCGGTTACGAGCAGTACTTC,CASREGGYEQYF
TRBJ2-2,TRBV5-1,.,.,TGCGCCAGCAGCTGGAGTGGAGATACCGGGGAGCTGTTTTTT,CASSWSGDTGELFF
TRBJ2-7,TRBV7-8,.,few,TGTGCCAGCAGCTTGAACTCCCTGGGGTACGAGCAGTACTTC,CASSLNSLGYEQYF
TRBJ2-7,TRBV5-1,.,.,TGCGCCAGCAGCTTGTTTTCGCCAGGCTACGAGCAGTACTTC,CASSLFSPGYEQYF
TRBJ2-7,TRBV6-2/TRBV6-3,TRBD1,.,TGTGCCAGCAGTTTCACCGGGACAGGGTCTGTCGAGCAGTACTTC,CASSFTGTGSVEQYF
TRBJ1-5,TRBV20-1,.,.,TGCAGTGCGAGGAAGGGGGAAAGCGGCAATCAGCCCCAGCATTTT,CSARKGESGNQPQHF
TRBJ2-7,TRBV15,TRBD2,.,TGTGCCACCAGCACCCTCAGACTAGCTCCCAACGAGCAGTACTTC,CATSTLRLAPNEQYF
TRBJ2-7,TRBV27,.,.,TGTGCCAGCAGCCCCCAGCGGAACAACTACAATGAGCAGTACTTC,CASSPQRNNYNEQYF
TRBJ2-1,TRBV29-1,.,.,TGCAGCGTTGCGGGAGTAAGTGGATACAGGGGATACAATGAGCAGTTCTTC,CSVAGVSGYRGYNEQFF
TRBJ2-7,TRBV4-3,TRBD1,once,TGCGCCAGCAGCTACCTGGGTCGGACAGGGACCCACGAGCAGTACTTC,CASSYLGRTGTHEQYF
TRBJ2-1,TRBV3-1,TRBD2,.,TGTGCCAGCAGCCAAGATGTTGCAGGCGGGGGTGAGCAGTTCTTC,CASSQDVAGGGEQFF
TRBJ2-3,TRBV4-1,.,few,TGCGCCAGCAGCCAAGACCCGGGTCCCACAGATACGCAGTATTTT,CASSQDPGPTDTQYF
TRBJ2-1,TRBV9,TRBD2,few,TGTGCCAGCAGCGTAGTGCCTAGCGGAGGACGCAATGAGCAGTTCTTC,CASSVVPSGGRNEQFF
TRBJ1-5,TRBV20-1,TRBD1,.,TGCAGTGCTAGAGAAGGGACAGGCGGCAATCAGCCCCAGCATTTT,CSAREGTGGNQPQHF
TRBJ2-1,TRBV20-1,TRBD2,few,TGCAGTGCTAGAGATCCATCAGCGGGAGGTGGGAATGAGCAGTTCTTC,CSARDPSAGGGNEQFF
TRBJ2-7,TRBV29-1,.,.,TGCAGCGTCGGTGGGGTCCTCTCCTACGAGCAGTACTTC,CSVGGVLSYEQYF
TRBJ2-7,TRBV6-2/TRBV6-3,.,.,TGTGCCAGCAGTTACTCGGGGATAGCCTACAGTGAGCAGTACTTC,CASSYSGIAYSEQYF
TRBJ2-1,TRBV28,TRBD1,.,TGTGCCAGCAGCTCGCCGGGACAGGGGGGAAATGAGCAGTTCTTC,CASSSPGQGGNEQFF
TRBJ1-2,TRBV4-3,.,many,TGCGCCAGCAGCCAAGATGCGAGGGTCTATGGCTACACCTTC,CASSQDARVYGYTF
TRBJ2-3,TRBV20-1,TRBD1,few,TGCAGTGCACCAGACAGGGGGGAGGCGACAGATACGCAGTATTTT,CSAPDRGEATDTQYF
TRBJ2-3,TRBV20-1,TRBD1,.,TGCAGTGCTAGTGGGACAGGGATCACAGATACGCAGTATTTT,CSASGTGITDTQYF
TRBJ2-3,TRBV11-1,.,few,TGTGCCAGCAGCTTAGACGTCTTCGCAGATACGCAGTATTTT,CASSLDVFADTQYF
TRBJ1-2,TRBV28,.,.,TGTGCCAGCAGCCCCCCCCTTAGGAGGAACTATGGCTACACCTTC,CASSPPLRRNYGYTF
TRBJ2-6,TRBV6-6,.,few,TGTGCCAGCAGTTACCCGAGGGGCTCTGGGGCCAACGTCCTGACTTTC,CASSYPRGSGANVLTF
TRBJ2-1,TRBV4-1,.,.,TGCGCCAGCAGCCAGGGAATCGAATACAATGAGCAGTTCTTC,CASSQGIEYNEQFF
TRBJ2-5,TRBV20-1,TRBD2,.,TGCAGTGCTAGGCAGGGCGGGGGGACGTACTTC,CSARQGGGTYF
TRBJ1-2,TRBV4-1,.,.,TGCGCCAGCAGCGACCCGGGAGCAGGGAACTATGGCTACACCTTC,CASSDPGAGNYGYTF
TRBJ1-1,TRBV7-2,.,.,TGTGCCAGCAGCTTAAACCAGGGTCTCACTGAAGCTTTCTTT,CASSLNQGLTEAFF
TRBJ2-1,TRBV28,.,many,TGTGCCAGCAGTTCAACCGGGACGGGGAACAATGAGCAGTTCTTC,CASSSTGTGNNEQFF
TRBJ1-6,TRBV7-2,TRBD1,.,TGTGCCAGCAGCTTAGTTGAGACAGGGAATTCACCCCTCCACTTT,CASSLVETGNSPLHF
TRBJ1-2,TRBV2,.,.,TGTGCCAGCAGCCAGGGGAAGGGAGCTAACTATGGCTACACCTTC,CASSQGKGANYGYTF
TRBJ2-7,TRBV5-1,.,few,TGCGCCAGCAGCTTGGGGCAGGTCGAAACCCCGCAGTACTTC,CASSLGQVETPQYF
TRBJ1-2,TRBV6-5,.,.,TGTGCCAGCAGTTACTCGTATCAGGCGGGCTACACCTTC,CASSYSYQAGYTF
TRBJ2-1,TRBV5-1,.,.,TGCGCCAGCAGCCCGTCGGGGGACCCCTACAATGAGCAGTTCTTC,CASSPSGDPYNEQFF